There are a few counts of the clone carrying this T cell receptor beta chain. Antigen: not known. There were TCR beta CDR3 regions amplified from RNA transcripts. Researchers ran a first-round RT-PCR on the TCR CDR3 using the HTBI primer set. In TCRdb, the multiplex PCR reads were re-called with MiXCR into one record per CDR3 protein. The sample contains a few hundred thousand distinct CDR3 sequences, 40% to 50% of which appear only once. Uncontrolled infection, other autoimmune disease, pregnancy or lactation barred patients from enrollment. The CDR3 is made up of 15 amino acids. V shed 2 bases, J shed 8 bases, and the junction held 6 bases outside the gene matches. Germline CDR1 and CDR2: KGHDR and SFDVKD. The data were taken from a study of T cells in Graves' hyperthyroidism and ophthalmopathy. Study-wide findings and caveats: Blood shared most expanded thyroid clonotypes above 0.001.

The chain employs TRBV24-1 and TRBJ1-4; 8 nucleotides align to TRBD1. Sequencing used peripheral blood or thyroid tissue (not recorded which). The origin of this receptor is an adult woman with Graves' disease, either hyperthyroidism or ophthalmopathy (not recorded which). This CDR3 is CATSDSGTGGEKLFF. As DNA, the CDR3 is TGTGCCACCAGTGATTCCGGGACAGGAGGAGAAAAACTGTTTTTT.